This record covers a single T cell receptor (beta chain). Per the original data handling: Amplification with reference gene primers provided the estimates of nucleated cell counts. Generated by immunoSEQ multiplex PCR, the TCRdb table keeps only in-frame clones and is missing some. V and J calls and clone size are copied from that table; D and trimming were computed from the DNA. The table includes more than 65,000 clones, around 85% detected once. The data stem from a study of blood T cell repertoires in COVID-19. Study summary: Donors in the United States, Italy and Spain gave samples during acute or convalescent COVID-19. In each case, the material was cDNA or gDNA derived from T cells, B-cell-depleted T cells, or PBMCs.

Sequenced: peripheral blood. The clonotype comes from an elderly man with acute or convalescent COVID-19.

The CDR3 sequence: CASSLRQGNSPLHF. The CDR3 DNA follows: TGTGCCAGCAGTTTACGACAGGGGAATTCACCCCTCCACTTT. The rearrangement uses TRBV28 and TRBJ1-6, with 8 bases matching TRBD1. The CDR3 is 14 residues long. V dropped 2 bases and J dropped 7; count of bases not matched to a gene: 1. Per the germline V gene, CDR1 is MDHEN and CDR2 is SYDVKM.